Sequencing of this TCR beta chain was carried out in a study of cytomegalovirus exposure and HLA in healthy donors. Of note for this clone: Its antigen remains unidentified.

PCR primers comprised 60 Vbeta and 13 Jbeta primers. Study processing details: Later, an analysis found about 83 million unique TCR beta chains, and some 10 million of these were shared. This table comes from immunoSEQ multiplex PCR, and its TCRdb copy is limited to in-frame clones, with some not included. D and trimming were read from the DNA, whereas the V and J calls and clone size are those reported in that table. The data show some 140,000 clones, with 80% seen just once and around 13% held by the top ten. Study observations and caveats: Association of a missense DCLRE1C variant with TCR beta V- and J-gene trimming was reported in a later analysis. Across donors, sequencing depth was assumed by presence/absence analyses to be roughly uniform.

V dropped 0 bases and J dropped 8; count of bases not matched to a gene: 9. The CDR3 contains 16 residues. The V gene's germline CDR1 is LGHNA and CDR2 YNFKEQ. The origin of this receptor is a man aged 25-40 years in good health and CMV-seropositive. J is TRBJ2-1 and V is TRBV4-2; 8 positions match TRBD2. Sequenced: PBMCs. CDR3 sequence reads: CASSQDISGSSDEQFF. The DNA of the CDR3 is TGTGCCAGCAGCCAAGATATCAGCGGGAGTTCGGATGAGCAGTTCTTC.